A single TCR beta chain is shown here with its context. The sample belongs to a study of blood T cell repertoires in COVID-19. Turning to the study itself: COVID-19 samples, acute and convalescent, were from the United States, Italy and Spain. Sources were T cells, B-cell-depleted T cells, or PBMCs; the material itself was cDNA or gDNA.

Germline CDR1 and CDR2: MNHNS and SASEGT. Trimming took 2 bases from V and 4 from J; bases not matched to a gene: 2. There are 14 residues in the CDR3. Original handling: Counts of nucleated cells, estimated from reference gene primer amplification, were obtained. Method: immunoSEQ multiplex PCR; TCRdb's copy keeps in-frame clones and lacks some. V, J and clone size are those of that table, while D and trimming were read from the DNA. The table records under 200,000 clones, about 85% of them present only once. This receptor was taken from a man aged 40-49 years with acute or convalescent COVID-19. V gene TRBV6-1 combines with J gene TRBJ2-3; 8 nucleotides agree with TRBD1. Source material: peripheral blood. The CDR3 reads CASSEQDRADTQYF. Written as DNA, the CDR3 is TGTGCCAGCAGTGAACAGGACAGGGCAGATACGCAGTATTTT.